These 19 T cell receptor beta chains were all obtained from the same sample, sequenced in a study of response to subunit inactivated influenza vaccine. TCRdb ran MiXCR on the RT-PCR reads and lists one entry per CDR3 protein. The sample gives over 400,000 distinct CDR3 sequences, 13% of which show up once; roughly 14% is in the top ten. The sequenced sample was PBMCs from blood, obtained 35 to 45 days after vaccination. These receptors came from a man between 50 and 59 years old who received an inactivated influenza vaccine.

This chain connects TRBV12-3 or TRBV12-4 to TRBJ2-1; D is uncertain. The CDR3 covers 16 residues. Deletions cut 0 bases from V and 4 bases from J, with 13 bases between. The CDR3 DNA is TGTGCCAGCAGTTTAGCGACGGGTGGCAGTTACAATGAGCAGTTCTTC. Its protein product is CASSLATGGSYNEQFF.

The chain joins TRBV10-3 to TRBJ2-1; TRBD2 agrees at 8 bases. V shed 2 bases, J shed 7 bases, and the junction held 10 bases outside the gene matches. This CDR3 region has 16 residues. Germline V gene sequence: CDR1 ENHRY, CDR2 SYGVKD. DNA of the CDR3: TGTGCCATCAGTGAGCTGCGGGAGGATAGATTAAATGAGCAGTTCTTC. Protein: CAISELREDRLNEQFF.

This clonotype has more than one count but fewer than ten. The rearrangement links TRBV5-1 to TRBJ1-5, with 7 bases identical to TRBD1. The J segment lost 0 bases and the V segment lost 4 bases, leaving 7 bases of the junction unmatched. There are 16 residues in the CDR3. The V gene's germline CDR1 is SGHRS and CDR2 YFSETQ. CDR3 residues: CASSGTGTDSNQPQHF. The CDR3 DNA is TGCGCCAGCAGCGGAACCGGGACAGATAGCAATCAGCCCCAGCATTTT.

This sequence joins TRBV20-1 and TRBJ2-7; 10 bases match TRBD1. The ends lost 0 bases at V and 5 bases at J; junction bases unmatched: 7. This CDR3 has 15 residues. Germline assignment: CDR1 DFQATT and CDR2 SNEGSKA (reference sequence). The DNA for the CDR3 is TGCAGTGCTAGAGATAGCGGGACAGGGGAAAACGAGCAGTACTTC. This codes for CSARDSGTGENEQYF.

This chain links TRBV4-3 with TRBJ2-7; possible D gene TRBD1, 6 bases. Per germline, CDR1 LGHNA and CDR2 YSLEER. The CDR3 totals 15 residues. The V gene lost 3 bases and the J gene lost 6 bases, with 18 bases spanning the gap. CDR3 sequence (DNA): TGCGCCAGCAGCCAGGGAACCGGGACATGGGGCGAGCAGTACTTC. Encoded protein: CASSQGTGTWGEQYF.

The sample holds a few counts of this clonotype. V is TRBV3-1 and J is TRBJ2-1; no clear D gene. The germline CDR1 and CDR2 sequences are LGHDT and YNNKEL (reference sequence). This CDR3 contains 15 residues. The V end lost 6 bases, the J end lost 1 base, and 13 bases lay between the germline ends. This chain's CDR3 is CASSLPSESYNEQFF. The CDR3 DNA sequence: TGTGCCAGCAGTCTTCCCTCGGAGTCCTACAATGAGCAGTTCTTC.

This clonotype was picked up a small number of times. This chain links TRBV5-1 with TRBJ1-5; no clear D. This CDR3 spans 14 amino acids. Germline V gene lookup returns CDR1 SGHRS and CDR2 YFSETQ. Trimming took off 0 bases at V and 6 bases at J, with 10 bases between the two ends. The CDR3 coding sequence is TGCGCCAGCAGCTTGGATGGTATGGGTCAGCCCCAGCATTTT. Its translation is CASSLDGMGQPQHF.

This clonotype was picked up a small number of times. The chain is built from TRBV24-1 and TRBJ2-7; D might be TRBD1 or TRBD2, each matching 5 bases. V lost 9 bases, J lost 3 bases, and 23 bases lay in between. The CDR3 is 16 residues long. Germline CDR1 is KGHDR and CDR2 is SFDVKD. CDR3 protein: CATSEGPAGMNYEQYF. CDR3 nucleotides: TGTGCCACCTCCGAGGGGCCGGCAGGGATGAACTACGAGCAGTACTTC.

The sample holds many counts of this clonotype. CDR3 in DNA: TGTGCCACCTATCGCCGGGACCGGGACAATGAGCAGTTCTTC. Translating it yields CATYRRDRDNEQFF. The V call is TRBV12-3 or TRBV12-4, the J call TRBJ2-1; D is tentatively TRBD1 or TRBD2 (5 bases each). The V and J ends lost 10 bases and 5 bases respectively, with 18 bases between them. The CDR3 has 14 amino acids.

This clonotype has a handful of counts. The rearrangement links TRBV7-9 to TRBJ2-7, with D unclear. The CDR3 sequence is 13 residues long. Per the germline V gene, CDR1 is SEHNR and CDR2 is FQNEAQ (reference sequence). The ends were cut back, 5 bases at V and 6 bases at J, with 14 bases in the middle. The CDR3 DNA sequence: TGTGCCAGCAGCCTACGCCCGAGCAGCGAGCAGTACTTC. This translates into CASSLRPSSEQYF.

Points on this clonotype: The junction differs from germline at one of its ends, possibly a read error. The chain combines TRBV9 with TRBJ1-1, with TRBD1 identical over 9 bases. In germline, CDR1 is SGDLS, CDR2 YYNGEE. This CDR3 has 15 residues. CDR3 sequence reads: CASSRGTGKNSEAFF. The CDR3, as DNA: TGTGCCAGCAGCCGAGGGACAGGGAAGAACTCTGAAGCTTTCTTT.

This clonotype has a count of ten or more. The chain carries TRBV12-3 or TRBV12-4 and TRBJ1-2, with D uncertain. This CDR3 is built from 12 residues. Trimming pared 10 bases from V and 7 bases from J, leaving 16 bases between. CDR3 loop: CAINSGYSGYTF. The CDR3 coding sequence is TGTGCCATCAACTCTGGGTACTCTGGCTACACCTTC.

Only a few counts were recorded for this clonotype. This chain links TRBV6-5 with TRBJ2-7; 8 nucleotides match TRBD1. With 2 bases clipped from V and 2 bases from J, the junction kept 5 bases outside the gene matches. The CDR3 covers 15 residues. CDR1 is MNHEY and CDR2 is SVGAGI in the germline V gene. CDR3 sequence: CASSYGGQDPYEQYF. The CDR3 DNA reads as TGTGCCAGCAGTTACGGGGGACAGGACCCCTACGAGCAGTACTTC.

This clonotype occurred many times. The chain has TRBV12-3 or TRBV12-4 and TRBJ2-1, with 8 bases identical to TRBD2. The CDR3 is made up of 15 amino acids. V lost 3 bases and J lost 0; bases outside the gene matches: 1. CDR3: CASSLGTSSYNEQFF. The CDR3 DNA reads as TGTGCCAGCAGTTTGGGGACTAGCTCCTACAATGAGCAGTTCTTC.

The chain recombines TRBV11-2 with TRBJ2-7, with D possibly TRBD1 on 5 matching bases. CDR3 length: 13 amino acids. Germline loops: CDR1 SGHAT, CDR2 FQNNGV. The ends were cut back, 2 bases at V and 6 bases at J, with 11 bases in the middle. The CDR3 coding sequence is TGTGCCAGCAGCTTACGGCCTAGGGGCGAGCAGTACTTC. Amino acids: CASSLRPRGEQYF.

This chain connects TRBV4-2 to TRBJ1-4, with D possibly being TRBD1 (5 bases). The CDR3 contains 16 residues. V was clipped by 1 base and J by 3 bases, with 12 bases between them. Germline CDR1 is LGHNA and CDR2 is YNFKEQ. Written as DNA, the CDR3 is TGTGCCAGCAGCCAAGCCCAGGGCGGAGCTAATGAAAAACTGTTTTTT. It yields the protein CASSQAQGGANEKLFF.

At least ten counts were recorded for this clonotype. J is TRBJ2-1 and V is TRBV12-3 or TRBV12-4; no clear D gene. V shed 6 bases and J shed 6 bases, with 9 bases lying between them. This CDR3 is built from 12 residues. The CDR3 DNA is TGTGCCAGCAGCCCCGAAGGCAATGAGCAGTTCTTC. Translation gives CASSPEGNEQFF.

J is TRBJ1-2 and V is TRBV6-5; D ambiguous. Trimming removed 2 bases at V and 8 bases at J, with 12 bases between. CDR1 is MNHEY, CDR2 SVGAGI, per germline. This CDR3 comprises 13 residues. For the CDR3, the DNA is TGTGCCAGCAGTTACGCAGGCGAGGGAGGCTACACCTTC. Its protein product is CASSYAGEGGYTF.

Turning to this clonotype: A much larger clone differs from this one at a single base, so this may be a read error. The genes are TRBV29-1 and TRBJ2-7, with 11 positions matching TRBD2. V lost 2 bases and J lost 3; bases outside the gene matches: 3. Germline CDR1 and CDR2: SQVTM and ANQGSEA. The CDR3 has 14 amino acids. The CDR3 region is CSVETSGGLYEQYF. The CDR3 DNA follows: TGCAGCGTTGAAACTAGCGGGGGCCTCTACGAGCAGTACTTC.